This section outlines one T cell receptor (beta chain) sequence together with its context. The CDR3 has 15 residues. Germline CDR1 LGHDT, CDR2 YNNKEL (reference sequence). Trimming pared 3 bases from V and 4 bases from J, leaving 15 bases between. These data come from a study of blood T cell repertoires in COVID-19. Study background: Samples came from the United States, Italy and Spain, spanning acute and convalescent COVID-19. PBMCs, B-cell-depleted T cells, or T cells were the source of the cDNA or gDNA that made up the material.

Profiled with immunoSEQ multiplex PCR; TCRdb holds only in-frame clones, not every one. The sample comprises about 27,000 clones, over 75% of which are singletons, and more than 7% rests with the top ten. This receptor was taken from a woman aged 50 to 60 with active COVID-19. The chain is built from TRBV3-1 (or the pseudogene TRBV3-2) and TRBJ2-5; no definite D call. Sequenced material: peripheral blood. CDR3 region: CASSQAPGVSETQYF. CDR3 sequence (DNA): TGTGCCAGCAGCCAGGCCCCTGGAGTGTCAGAGACCCAGTACTTC.